This TCR beta chain was found in a study of shared clonotypes between healthy human individuals. TCRdb's copy holds only in-frame clones and misses some; the assay was immunoSEQ multiplex PCR. The table shows some 1,600,000 clones, with about 98% occurring only once. The sequence was collected from a man younger than 40 in good health. Sequenced material: naive CD4+ T cells sorted from blood. Subset defined: CD45RA+ positively selected.

DNA for the CDR3: TGTGCCAGCAGCCGAATGGGGCCGGAGGAGTACTTC. It encodes CASSRMGPEEYF. The rearrangement links TRBV11-2 to TRBJ2-7; possibly TRBD1 or TRBD2 for D (5 bases each). Germline V lookup: CDR1 SGHAT, CDR2 FQNNGV. Trimming removed 5 bases at V and 11 bases at J, with 16 bases between. The CDR3 covers 12 residues.